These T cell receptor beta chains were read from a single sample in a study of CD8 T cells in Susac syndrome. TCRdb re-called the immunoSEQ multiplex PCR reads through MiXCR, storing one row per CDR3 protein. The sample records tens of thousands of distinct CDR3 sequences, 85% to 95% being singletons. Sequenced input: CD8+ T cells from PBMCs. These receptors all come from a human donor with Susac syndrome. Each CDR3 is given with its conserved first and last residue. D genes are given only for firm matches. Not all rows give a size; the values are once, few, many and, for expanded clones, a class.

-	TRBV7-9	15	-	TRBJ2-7	CASSSGTLSSYEQYF	TGTGCCAGCAGCTCCGGGACATTGAGCTCCTACGAGCAGTACTTC
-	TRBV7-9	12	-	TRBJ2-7	CASSLDNYEQYF	TGTGCCAGCAGCTTAGACAACTACGAGCAGTACTTC
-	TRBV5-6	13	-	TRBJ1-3	CASSPGLGNTIYF	TGTGCCAGCAGCCCAGGGCTCGGAAACACCATATATTTT
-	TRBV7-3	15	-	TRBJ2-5	CASSLQGGQGETQYF	TGTGCCAGCAGCCTCCAAGGGGGGCAGGGAGAGACCCAGTACTTC
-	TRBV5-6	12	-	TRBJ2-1	CASSLQVNEQFF	TGTGCCAGCAGCTTACAGGTCAATGAGCAGTTCTTC
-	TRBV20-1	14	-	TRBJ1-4	CSAMTRGGDEKLFF	TGCAGTGCAATGACCAGGGGCGGGGACGAAAAACTGTTTTTT
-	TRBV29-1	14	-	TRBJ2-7	CSVEGRGSPYEQYF	TGCAGCGTTGAAGGTCGGGGCAGCCCCTACGAGCAGTACTTC
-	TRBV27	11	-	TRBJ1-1	CASRLNTEAFF	TGTGCCAGCAGGCTGAACACTGAAGCTTTCTTT
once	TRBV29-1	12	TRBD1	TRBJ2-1	CSVEEPRGEQFF	TGCAGCGTCGAGGAGCCCAGGGGGGAGCAGTTCTTC
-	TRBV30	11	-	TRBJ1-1	CAWSGDTEAFF	TGTGCCTGGAGCGGGGACACTGAAGCTTTCTTT
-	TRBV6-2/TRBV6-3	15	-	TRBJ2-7	CASSYYLDNAYEQYF	TGTGCCAGCAGTTACTACCTAGATAACGCCTACGAGCAGTACTTC
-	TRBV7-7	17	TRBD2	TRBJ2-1	CASSPSPGLSSYNEQFF	TGTGCTAGCAGCCCTAGTCCGGGACTAAGCTCCTACAATGAGCAGTTCTTC
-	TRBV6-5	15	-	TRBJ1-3	CASSYDETSGNTIYF	TGTGCCAGCAGTTACGATGAAACCTCCGGAAACACCATATATTTT
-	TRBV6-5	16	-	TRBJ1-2	CASSYYGQSYDYGYTF	TGTGCCAGCAGTTACTATGGACAGTCATACGACTATGGCTACACCTTC
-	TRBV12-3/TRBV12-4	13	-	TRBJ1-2	CASSFGEGYGYTF	TGTGCCAGCAGTTTCGGGGAGGGCTATGGCTACACCTTC
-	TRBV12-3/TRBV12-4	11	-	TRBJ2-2	CASTPGGELFF	TGTGCCAGCACCCCGGGCGGGGAGCTGTTTTTT
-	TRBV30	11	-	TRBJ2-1	CAWSDINEQFF	TGTGCCTGGAGTGACATTAATGAGCAGTTCTTC
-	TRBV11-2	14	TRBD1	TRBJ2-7	CASSFLGQPYEQYF	TGTGCCAGCAGCTTTCTGGGACAGCCCTACGAGCAGTACTTC
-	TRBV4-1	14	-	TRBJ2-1	CASSQDPAYNEQFF	TGCGCCAGCAGCCAAGACCCGGCCTACAATGAGCAGTTCTTC
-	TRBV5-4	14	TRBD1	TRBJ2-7	CASSVDRGFYEQYF	TGTGCCAGCAGCGTGGACAGGGGGTTTTACGAGCAGTACTTC
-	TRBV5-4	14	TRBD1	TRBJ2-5	CASSYGTGEETQYF	TGTGCCAGCAGCTACGGGACAGGGGAGGAGACCCAGTACTTC
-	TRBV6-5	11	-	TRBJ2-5	CASSYYETQYF	TGTGCCAGCAGTTACTACGAGACCCAGTACTTC
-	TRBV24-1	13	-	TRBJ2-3	CATSGGYPDTQYF	TGTGCCACCAGTGGTGGTTATCCAGATACGCAGTATTTT
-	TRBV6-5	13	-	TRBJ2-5	CASSYEFGETQYF	TGTGCCAGCAGTTATGAGTTTGGAGAGACCCAGTACTTC
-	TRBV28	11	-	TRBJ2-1	CASSLISEQFF	TGTGCCAGCAGTCTCATAAGTGAGCAGTTCTTC
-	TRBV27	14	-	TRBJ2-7	CASSFEGRVYEQYF	TGTGCCAGCAGTTTCGAAGGGAGAGTTTACGAGCAGTACTTC
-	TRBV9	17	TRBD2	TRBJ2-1	CASSTPAGTSDNNEQFF	TGTGCCAGCAGCACCCCAGCCGGGACTAGCGACAACAATGAGCAGTTCTTC
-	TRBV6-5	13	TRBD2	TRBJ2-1	CASCPSGRDEQFF	TGTGCCAGCTGTCCTAGTGGGAGGGATGAGCAGTTCTTC
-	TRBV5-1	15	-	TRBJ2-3	CASSYPSSGTDTQYF	TGCGCCAGCAGCTACCCGTCTAGCGGCACAGATACGCAGTATTTT